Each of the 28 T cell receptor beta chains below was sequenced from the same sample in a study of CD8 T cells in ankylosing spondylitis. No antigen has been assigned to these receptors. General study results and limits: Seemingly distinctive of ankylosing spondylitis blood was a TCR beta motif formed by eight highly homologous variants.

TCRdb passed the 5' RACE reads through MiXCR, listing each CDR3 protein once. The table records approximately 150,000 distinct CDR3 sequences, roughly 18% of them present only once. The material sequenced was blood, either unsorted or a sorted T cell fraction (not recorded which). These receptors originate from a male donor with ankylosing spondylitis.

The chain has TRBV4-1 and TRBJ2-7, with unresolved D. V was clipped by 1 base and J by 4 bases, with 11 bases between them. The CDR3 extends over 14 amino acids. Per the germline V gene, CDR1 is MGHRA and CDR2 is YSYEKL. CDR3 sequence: CASSQVSSPYEQYF. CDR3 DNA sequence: TGCGCCAGCAGCCAAGTTTCATCCCCTTACGAGCAGTACTTC.

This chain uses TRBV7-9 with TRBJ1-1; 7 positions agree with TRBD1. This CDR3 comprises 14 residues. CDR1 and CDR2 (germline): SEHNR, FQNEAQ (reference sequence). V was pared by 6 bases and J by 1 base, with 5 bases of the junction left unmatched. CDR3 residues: CASSSGTANTEAFF. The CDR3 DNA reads TGTGCCAGCAGTTCCGGGACAGCGAACACTGAAGCTTTCTTT.

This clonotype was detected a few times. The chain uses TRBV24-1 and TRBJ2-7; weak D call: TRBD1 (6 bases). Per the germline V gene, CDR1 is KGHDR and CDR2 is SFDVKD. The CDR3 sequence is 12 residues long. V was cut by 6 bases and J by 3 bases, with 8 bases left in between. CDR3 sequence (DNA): TGTGCCACCAGTCAGGGGTACTACGAGCAGTACTTC. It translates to CATSQGYYEQYF.

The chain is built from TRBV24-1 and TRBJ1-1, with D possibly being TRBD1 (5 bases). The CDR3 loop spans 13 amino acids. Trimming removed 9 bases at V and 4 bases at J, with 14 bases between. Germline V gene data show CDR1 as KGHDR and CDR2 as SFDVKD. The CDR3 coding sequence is TGTGCCACCCGGGGACCGTGGGGCACTGAAGCTTTCTTT. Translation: CATRGPWGTEAFF.

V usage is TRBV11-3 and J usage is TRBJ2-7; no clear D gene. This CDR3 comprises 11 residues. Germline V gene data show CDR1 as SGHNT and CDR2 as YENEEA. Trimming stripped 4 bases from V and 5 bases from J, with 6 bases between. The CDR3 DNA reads TGTGCCAGCAGCTCTAAGGACGAGCAGTACTTC. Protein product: CASSSKDEQYF.

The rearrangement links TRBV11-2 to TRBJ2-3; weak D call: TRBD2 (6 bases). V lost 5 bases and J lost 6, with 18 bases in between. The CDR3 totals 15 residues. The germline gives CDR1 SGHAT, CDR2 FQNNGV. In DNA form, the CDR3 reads TGTGCCAGCAGCCCCTCGGGACTCAGGTGGGATACGCAGTATTTT. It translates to CASSPSGLRWDTQYF.

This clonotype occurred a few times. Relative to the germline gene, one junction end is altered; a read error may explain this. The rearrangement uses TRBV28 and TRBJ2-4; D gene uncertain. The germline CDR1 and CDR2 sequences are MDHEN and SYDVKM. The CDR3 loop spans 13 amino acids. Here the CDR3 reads CASSLTNLWPSVF. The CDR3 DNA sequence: TGTGCCAGCAGTCTAACGAACCTTTGGCCCTCGGTCTTC.

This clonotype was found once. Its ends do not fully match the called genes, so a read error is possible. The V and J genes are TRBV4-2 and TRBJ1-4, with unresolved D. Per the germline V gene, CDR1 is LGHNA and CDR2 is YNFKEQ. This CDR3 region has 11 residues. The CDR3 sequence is CASSHQTKLFF. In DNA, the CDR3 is TGTGCCAGCAGCCACCAGACCAAACTGTTCTTT.

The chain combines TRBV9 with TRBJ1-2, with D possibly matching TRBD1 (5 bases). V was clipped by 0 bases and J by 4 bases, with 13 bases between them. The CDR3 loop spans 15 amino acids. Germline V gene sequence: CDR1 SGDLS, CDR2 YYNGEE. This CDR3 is CASSVGRGGVYGYTF. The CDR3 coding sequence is TGTGCCAGCAGCGTAGGTAGGGGAGGTGTCTATGGCTACACCTTC.

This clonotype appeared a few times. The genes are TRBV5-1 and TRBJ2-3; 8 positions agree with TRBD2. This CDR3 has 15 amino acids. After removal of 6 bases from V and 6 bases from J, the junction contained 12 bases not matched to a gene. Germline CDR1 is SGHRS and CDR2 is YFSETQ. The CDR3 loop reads CASTFRGGRMDTQYF. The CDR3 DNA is TGCGCCAGCACCTTTCGGGGGGGTCGGATGGATACGCAGTATTTT.

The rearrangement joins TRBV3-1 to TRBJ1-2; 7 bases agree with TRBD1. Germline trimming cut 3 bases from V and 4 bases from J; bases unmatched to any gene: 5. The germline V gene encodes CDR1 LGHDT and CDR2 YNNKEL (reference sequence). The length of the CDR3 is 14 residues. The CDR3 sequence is CASSHKTGLYGYTF. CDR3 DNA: TGTGCCAGCAGCCATAAGACAGGGCTCTATGGCTACACCTTC.

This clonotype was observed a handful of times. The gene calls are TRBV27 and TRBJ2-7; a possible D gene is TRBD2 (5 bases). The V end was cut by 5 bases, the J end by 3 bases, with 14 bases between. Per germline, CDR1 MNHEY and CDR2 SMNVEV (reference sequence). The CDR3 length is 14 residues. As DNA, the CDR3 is TGTGCCAGCAGTCCCGTCGGCGGAGGCTACGAGCAGTACTTC. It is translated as CASSPVGGGYEQYF.

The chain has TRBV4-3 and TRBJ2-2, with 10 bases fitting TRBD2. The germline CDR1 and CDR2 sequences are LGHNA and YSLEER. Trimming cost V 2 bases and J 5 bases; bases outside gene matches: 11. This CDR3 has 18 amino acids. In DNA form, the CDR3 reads TGCGCCAGCAGCCAATTAAGCGGGAGGGATGCGTGGACCGGGGAGCTGTTTTTT. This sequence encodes CASSQLSGRDAWTGELFF.

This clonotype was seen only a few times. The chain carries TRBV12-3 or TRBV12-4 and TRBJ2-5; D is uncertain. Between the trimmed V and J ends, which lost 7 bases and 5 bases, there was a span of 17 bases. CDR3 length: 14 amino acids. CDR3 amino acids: CASTSQRLVETQYF. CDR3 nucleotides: TGTGCCAGCACCTCACAGCGCTTGGTGGAGACCCAGTACTTC.

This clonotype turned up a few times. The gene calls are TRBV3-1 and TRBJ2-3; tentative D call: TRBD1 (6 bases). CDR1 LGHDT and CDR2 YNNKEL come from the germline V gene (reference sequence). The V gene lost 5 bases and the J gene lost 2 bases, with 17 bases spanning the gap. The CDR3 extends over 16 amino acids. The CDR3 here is CASSDNRAWDTDTQYF. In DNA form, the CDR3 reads TGTGCCAGCAGCGACAACAGGGCTTGGGACACAGATACGCAGTATTTT.

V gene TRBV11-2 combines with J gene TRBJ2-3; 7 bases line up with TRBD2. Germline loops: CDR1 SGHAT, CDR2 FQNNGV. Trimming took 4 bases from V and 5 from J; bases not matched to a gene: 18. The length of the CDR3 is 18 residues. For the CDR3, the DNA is TGTGCCAGCAGCTCGTCGACCTCCATTAGACGCGGGGGAGATACGCAGTATTTT. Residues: CASSSSTSIRRGGDTQYF.

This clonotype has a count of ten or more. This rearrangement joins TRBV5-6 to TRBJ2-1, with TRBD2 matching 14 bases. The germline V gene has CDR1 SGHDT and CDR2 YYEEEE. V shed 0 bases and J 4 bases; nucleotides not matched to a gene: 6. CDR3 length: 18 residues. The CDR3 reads CASSLGRLAGGPYNEQFF. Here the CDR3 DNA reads TGTGCCAGCAGCTTGGGGAGACTAGCGGGAGGGCCTTACAATGAGCAGTTCTTC.

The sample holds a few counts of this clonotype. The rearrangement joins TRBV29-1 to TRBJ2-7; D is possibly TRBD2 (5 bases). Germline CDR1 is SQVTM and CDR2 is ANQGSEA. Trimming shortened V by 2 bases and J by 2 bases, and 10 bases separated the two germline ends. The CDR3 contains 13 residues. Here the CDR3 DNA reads TGCAGCGTTGAATCTAGCTCCACCTACGAGCAGTACTTC. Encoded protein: CSVESSSTYEQYF.

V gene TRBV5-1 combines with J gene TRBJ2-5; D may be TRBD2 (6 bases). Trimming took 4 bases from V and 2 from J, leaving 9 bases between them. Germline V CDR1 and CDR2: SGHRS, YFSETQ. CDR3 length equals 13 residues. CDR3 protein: CASSAGTQETQYF. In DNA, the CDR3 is TGCGCCAGCAGCGCGGGGACTCAAGAGACCCAGTACTTC.

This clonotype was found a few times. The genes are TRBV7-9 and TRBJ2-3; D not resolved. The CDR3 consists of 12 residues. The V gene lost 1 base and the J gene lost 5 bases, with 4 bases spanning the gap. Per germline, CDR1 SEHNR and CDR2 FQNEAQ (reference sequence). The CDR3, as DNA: TGTGCCAGCAGCTTAGAGGGAGATACGCAGTATTTT. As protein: CASSLEGDTQYF.

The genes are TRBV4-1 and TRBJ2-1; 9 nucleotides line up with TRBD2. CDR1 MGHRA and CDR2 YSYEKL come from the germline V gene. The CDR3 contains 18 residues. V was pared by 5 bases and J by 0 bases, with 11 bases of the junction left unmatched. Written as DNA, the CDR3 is TGCGCCAGCAGCGACGGACTAGCGTATAGGAGCTCCTACAATGAGCAGTTCTTC. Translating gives CASSDGLAYRSSYNEQFF.

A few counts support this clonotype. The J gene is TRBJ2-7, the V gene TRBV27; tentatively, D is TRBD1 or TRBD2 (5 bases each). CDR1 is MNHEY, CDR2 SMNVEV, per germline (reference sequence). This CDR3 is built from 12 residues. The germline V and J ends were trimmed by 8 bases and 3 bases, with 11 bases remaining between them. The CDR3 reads CASRGPHYEQYF. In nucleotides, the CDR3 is TGTGCCAGCCGGGGCCCCCACTACGAGCAGTACTTC.

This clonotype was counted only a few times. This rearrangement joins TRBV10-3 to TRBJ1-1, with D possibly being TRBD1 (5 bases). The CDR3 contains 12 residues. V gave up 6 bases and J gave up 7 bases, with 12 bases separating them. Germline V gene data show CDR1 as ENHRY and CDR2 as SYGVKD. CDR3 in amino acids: CAISVQGDEAFF. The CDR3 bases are TGTGCCATCAGCGTTCAGGGCGATGAAGCTTTCTTT.

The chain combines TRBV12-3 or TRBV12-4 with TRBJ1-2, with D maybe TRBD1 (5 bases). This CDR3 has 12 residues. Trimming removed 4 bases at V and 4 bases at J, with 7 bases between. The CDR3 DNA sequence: TGTGCCAGCAGTTCTGGGGCCTATGGCTACACCTTC. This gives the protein CASSSGAYGYTF.

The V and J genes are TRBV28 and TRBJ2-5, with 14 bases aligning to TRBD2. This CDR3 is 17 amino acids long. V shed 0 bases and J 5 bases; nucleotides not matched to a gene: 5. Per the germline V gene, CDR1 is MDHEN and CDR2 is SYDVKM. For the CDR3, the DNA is TGTGCCAGCAGTTTATGGACTAGCGGGAGGGCCCGGGAGACCCAGTACTTC. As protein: CASSLWTSGRARETQYF.

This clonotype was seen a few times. The CDR3 region has the DNA TGCGCCAGCAGCCTCAGAGGTCTAGACAATGAGCAGTTCTTC. Its translation: CASSLRGLDNEQFF. The chain employs TRBV4-1 and TRBJ2-1, with D unclear. Trimming took 4 bases from V and 5 from J, leaving 12 bases between them. Germline V CDR1 and CDR2: MGHRA, YSYEKL. The CDR3 sequence is 14 residues long.

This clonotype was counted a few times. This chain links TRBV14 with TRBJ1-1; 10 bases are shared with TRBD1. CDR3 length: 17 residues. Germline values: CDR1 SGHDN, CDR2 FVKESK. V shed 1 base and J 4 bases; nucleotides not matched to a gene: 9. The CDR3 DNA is TGTGCCAGCAGCCAAGGACAGGGGGCCTCTCGGGCCACTGAAGCTTTCTTT. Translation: CASSQGQGASRATEAFF.

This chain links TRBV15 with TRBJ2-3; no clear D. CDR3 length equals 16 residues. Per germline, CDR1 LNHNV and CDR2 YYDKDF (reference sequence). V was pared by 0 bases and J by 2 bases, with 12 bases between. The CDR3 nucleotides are TGTGCCACCAGCAGAGATCGCGGCAAGTACACAGATACGCAGTATTTT. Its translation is CATSRDRGKYTDTQYF.